This TCR beta chain was documented in a study of shared clonotypes between healthy human individuals. Study in general: Donors had three CD4 naive, three CD4 memory, two CD8 naive and one CD8 memory plate apiece. General study points: Clonotypes shared by all four sorted-subset donors had higher generation probabilities than non-shared clonotypes. A handful of donors had about 5% of their naive CD4 clonotypes in common.

About this clone itself: As yet, its antigen is unknown.

Clones were sequenced by immunoSEQ multiplex PCR, and TCRdb holds only the in-frame ones, with some missing. The repertoire holds roughly 590,000 clones, with nearly 97% as singletons. CD8 cells regarded as naive lacked CD45RO, were positively chosen for CCR7, and omitted terminally differentiated effector memory CD45RA+ cells. Material for sequencing was naive CD8+ T cells sorted from blood. The sequence derives from a woman aged 25 to 39 in good health.

As DNA, the CDR3 is TGTGCCAGCAGCGCCACAGGCATAACTGGAAACACCATATATTTT. Amino acids: CASSATGITGNTIYF. The J gene is TRBJ1-3, the V gene TRBV13, with D possibly being TRBD1 (5 bases). CDR1 PRHDT and CDR2 FYEKMQ come from the germline V gene (reference sequence). V was pared by 5 bases and J by 2 bases, with 13 bases between. The CDR3 is 15 amino acids.